This TCR beta chain emerged from a study of cytomegalovirus exposure and HLA in healthy donors (dated by TCRdb to 2016 to 2017). Describing the broader study: In an earlier analysis of some 550 of the donors, 250 to 300 Gb of sequence data and about 110 million unique TCR beta sequences from about 179 million T cells were reported. Roughly 300 gigabases of sequencing data and around 88 million unique TCR sequences made up an early release that covered 500 to 700 HLA-typed donors. Donor age, sex, ethnicity and CMV serostatus were compiled alongside the repertoire data. A separate validation cohort of 100 to 150 different subjects was used in addition to the approximately 700-subject first cohort. A later genetic analysis used genome-wide SNP genotypes for about 55% of the 666 donors, treating that subset as a discovery cohort. Because of strong linkage in the cohort, a few DR-DQ haplotypes were treated as single units for association and clustering. Every discovery cohort repertoire had been produced on one sequencing platform. Class I and class II HLA loci were covered by the typing at four-digit resolution. Among 398 genotyped donors of the cohort, an average of approximately 230,000 unique TCR beta nucleotide sequences were sequenced per donor, 15% to 20% of them non-productive. The study combined high-throughput TCR immunosequencing, statistical association of individual TCRs with disease status, and machine learning to predict cytomegalovirus infection status. The number of typed donors differed by locus: roughly 620-630 for A, B, C, DRB1 and DQB1; roughly 510 for DQA1; fewer than 610 for DPA1; and about 450 for DPB1. The study aimed to test whether cataloging public T cell receptors could reveal signatures of past pathogen exposure. Among the approximately 400 genotyped donors, about 85% belonged to the genetic ancestry cluster associated with self-reported Caucasian donors. Rather than drawing on any new phenotypic data, the later analysis identified candidate immune exposures from TCR beta sequences and the way those sequences occurred across donors. An earlier analysis of approximately 630 of the donors applied high-throughput TCR beta sequencing to assess whether each TCR beta V gene segment acted as functional or pseudogenic. A later analysis re-analyzed previously published TCR beta repertoires from 666 donors and added high-resolution HLA genotyping to study TCR occurrence patterns. Using immunosequencing, the study profiled T cell repertoires from 500 to 800 subjects and related those repertoires to cytomegalovirus serostatus.

Library creation used the immunoSEQ multiplex PCR assay. The multiplex PCR relied on a mix of 60 forward primers for TCR Vbeta segments and 13 reverse primers for TCR Jbeta segments. The CDR3 region of rearranged TCR beta genes was amplified from genomic DNA with a multiplex PCR assay. The amplified TCR beta libraries were sequenced on the Illumina HiSeq System as 87-base-pair reads. Processing in the source paper ran as follows. In a later analysis, around 80 million unique TCR beta chains were counted across the 666 repertoires, and roughly 10 million of these chains were shared by at least two donors. Raw reads were error-corrected and collapsed into unique sequences by a nearest-neighbor algorithm in which closely related sequences were merged to remove PCR and sequencing errors. Alignment of CDR3 sequences to IMGT reference sequences was used to assign V, D and J gene segments. Each retained sequence needed at least a six-nucleotide match to both a V gene segment and a J gene segment. A rearrangement counted as productive if the CDR3 had no stop codons and remained in frame with V and J, and every other rearrangement counted as non-productive. Following IMGT convention, CDR3 was defined as the stretch from the second conserved V-encoded cysteine to the conserved J-encoded phenylalanine. The earlier analysis of fewer than 700 of the donors excluded sequences that lacked an unambiguous match to a single V gene segment. In an earlier analysis of approximately 550 of the donors, V segments were called functional above 56.7% productive rearrangements and were called segregating when the between-donor standard deviation exceeded 5%. A statistical classification framework was built to diagnose cytomegalovirus status from the catalog of TCR beta chain sequences. In a later analysis, TCR nucleotide sequences were compared against IMGT/GENE-DB human TR gene sequences so that V and J genes could be assigned. A later analysis assigned CDR3 sequences and most-parsimonious VDJ recombination scenarios with the TCRdist pipeline. In a later analysis, each TCR beta chain was defined by its CDR3 amino acid sequence together with its V-gene family, and reads without a unique V-gene family were excluded. As a way to deal with suspected cross-contamination and a sequencing artifact, a later analysis dropped approximately 570 nucleotide sequences that were highly shared and had low generation probability. A later analysis calculated a clonal expansion index for each public chain from normalized within-repertoire ranks of inferred template counts. Generation probabilities in a later analysis came from a VDJ recombination model fitted to out-of-frame rearrangements, and those results were checked against IGoR. Hypergeometric tests were used in a later analysis to score TCR-TCR, TCR-HLA and TCR-CMV co-occurrence, with a repertoire-size bias correction applied to the TCR pairs. In a later analysis, false discovery rates were estimated by permuting HLA or CMV assignments 20 times. In a later analysis, co-occurring TCRs were grouped with DBSCAN, and TCRdist sequence similarity was added when clustering was performed within HLA-allele-positive subsets. Co-occurrence clustering excluded repertoires with fewer than 30,000 or more than 120,000 public chains, plus five with anomalous nucleotide sharing. TCRdb took over this immuneACCESS table, retaining in-frame rearrangements with V and J assigned. Such tables are incomplete; in checked studies, under half of the missing clones stem from an unresolved V gene, and the remainder is unexplained. D and trimming were read from the DNA, whereas the V and J calls and clone size are those reported in that table. In this sample the table shows more than 70,000 clones, about 70% of which occur a single time. The ten largest make up roughly 3% of the sample.

The cohort comprised 710 or so healthy bone marrow donors. All cohort members were sampled while nominally healthy, although unrecorded immune exposures were likely present. The donor tested CMV seronegative and was one of the 352 seronegative cohort members. A peripheral blood sample was collected from each donor, and TCR beta sequencing was performed on peripheral blood mononuclear cells. The Qiagen DNeasy Blood Extraction Kit was used to extract genomic DNA from the blood cell samples. V was cut back by 3 bases and J by 0 bases, leaving a gap of 8 bases between them. CDR1 and CDR2 (MNHEY, SMNVEV) derive from the germline V gene (reference sequence). The cysteine opens and the phenylalanine closes a CDR3 of 14 amino acids. Only the CDR3 part of the read is kept: 42 bases, read in frame from the first base. Study-wide findings and limitations: In a later analysis, HLA-associated TCR beta chains were found to be more clonally expanded and to have lower generation probabilities than equally common non-associated chains. Broadly in line with IMGT annotations, most TCR beta V segments showed up in productive rearrangements about 87% or about 30% of the time in an earlier analysis of around 550 of the donors. Roughly uniform sequencing depth across donors was assumed in presence/absence analyses, although this assumption may not hold. In this cohort, only TCR beta chains were sequenced, and detectable features were limited by the absence of alpha or paired-chain data. In a later analysis, TCR association rates were found to vary across HLA loci, with the most associated TCRs seen for DRB1 alleles and the fewest for HLA-C alleles. When HLA alleles, especially DR and DQ, strongly co-occurred, attributing TCR associations to individual alleles was difficult. Cytomegalovirus status was reported to be diagnosed by the classifier with high specificity and sensitivity in both the original and validation cohorts. Compared with the roughly 700-donor mean, donors in an Asian-associated ancestry cluster had fewer N-insertions in productive TCRs, according to a later genetic analysis. The 87-base-pair reads could not distinguish some IMGT-functional V segments, including TRBV6-2 and TRBV6-3, so those segments were excluded. A later genetic analysis associated a missense DCLRE1C variant with V-gene and J-gene trimming of TCR beta chains, and an independent cohort replicated the association. Several of the top co-occurrence clusters appeared to be linked to parvovirus B19, influenza, CMV and Epstein-Barr virus, according to a later analysis. The study gave a list of more than 150 TCR beta chains associated with cytomegalovirus. In vitro tests confirmed that a few of the cytomegalovirus-associated TCR beta chains recognize cytomegalovirus antigens. The sequencing pipeline was judged likely to have produced a cluster of highly shared sequence variants as a technical artifact. A further reported finding was that TCR beta sequences accurately predicted the HLA-A and HLA-B alleles for most subjects in the first cohort. According to the authors, the approach could potentially be generalized to other disease states and immunological phenotypes. In a later analysis, about 17,000 TCR beta sequences were associated with specific HLA alleles at a false discovery rate of 0.05. Most CMV-associated TCR beta chains appeared to be HLA-restricted in a later analysis, and the HLA associations seemed to be driven largely by CMV exposure. Because counts were too low, about 15 rarely observed V segments, including chromosome 9 orphons, were left out of the earlier analysis of some 600 of the donors. Correlated functional status among segregating V segments might be attributable to linkage disequilibrium, but an unknown experimental factor could not be ruled out. HLA typing was unavailable for some donors at each locus, so association tests used only the typed subset. Most TCR sequences were seen in very few donors, while some public TCRs were found in many individuals. Immune exposure information for the cohort was limited to CMV serostatus.

Details on this clone: The clone's antigen remains unknown. No base quality values were provided; no much bigger clone lies one nucleotide off.

This chain is built from TRBV27 and TRBJ1-2; the D gene lacks a confident call. Sequencing used PBMCs. The origin of this receptor is a man aged 35 to 55 in good health and CMV-seronegative. For the CDR3, the sequence is CASSLSGSNYGYTF. The nucleotides are TGTGCCAGCAGTTTGTCGGGGTCTAACTATGGCTACACCTTC.